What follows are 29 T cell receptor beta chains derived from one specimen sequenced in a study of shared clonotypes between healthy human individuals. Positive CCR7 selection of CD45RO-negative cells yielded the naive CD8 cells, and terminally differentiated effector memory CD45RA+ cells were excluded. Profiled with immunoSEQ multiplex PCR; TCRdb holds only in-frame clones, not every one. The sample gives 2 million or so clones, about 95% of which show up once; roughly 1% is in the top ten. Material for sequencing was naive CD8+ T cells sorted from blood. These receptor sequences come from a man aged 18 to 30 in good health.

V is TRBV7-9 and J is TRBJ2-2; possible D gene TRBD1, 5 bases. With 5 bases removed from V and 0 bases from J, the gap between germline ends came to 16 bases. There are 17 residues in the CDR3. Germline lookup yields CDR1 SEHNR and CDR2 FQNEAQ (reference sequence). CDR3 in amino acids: CASSLPRSGSNTGELFF. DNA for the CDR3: TGTGCCAGCAGCCTACCAAGATCAGGGTCGAACACCGGGGAGCTGTTTTTT.

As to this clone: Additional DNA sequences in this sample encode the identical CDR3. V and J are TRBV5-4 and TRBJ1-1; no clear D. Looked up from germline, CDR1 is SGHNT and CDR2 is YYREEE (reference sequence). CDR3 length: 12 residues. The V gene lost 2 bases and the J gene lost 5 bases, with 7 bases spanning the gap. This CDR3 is CASSFSGTEAFF. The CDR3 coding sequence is TGTGCCAGCAGCTTCTCGGGGACTGAAGCTTTCTTT. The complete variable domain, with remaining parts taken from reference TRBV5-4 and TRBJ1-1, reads ETGVTQSPTHLIKTRGQQVTLRCSSQSGHNTVSWYQQALGQGPQFIFQYYREEENGRGNFPPRFSGLQFPNYSSELNVNALELDDSALYLCASSFSGTEAFFGQGTRLTVV.

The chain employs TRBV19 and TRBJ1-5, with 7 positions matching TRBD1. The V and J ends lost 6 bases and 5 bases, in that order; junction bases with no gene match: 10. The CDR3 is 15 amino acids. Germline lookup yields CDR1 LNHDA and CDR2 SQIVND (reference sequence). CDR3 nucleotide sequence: TGTGCCAGTAGCGGCCAGCCAGGGGGGTATCAGCCCCAGCATTTT. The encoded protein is CASSGQPGGYQPQHF. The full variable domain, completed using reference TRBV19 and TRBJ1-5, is DGGITQSPKYLFRKEGQNVTLSCEQNLNHDAMYWYRQDPGQGLRLIYYSQIVNDFQKGDIAEGYSVSREKKESFPLTVTSAQKNPTAFYLCASSGQPGGYQPQHFGDGTRLSIL.

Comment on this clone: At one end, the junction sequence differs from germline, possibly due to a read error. The CDR3 DNA reads TGCGCCAGCAGCGAGTCGGGGGGGAGGTCCTACGAGCAGTACTTC. It is translated as CASSESGGRSYEQYF. The chain combines TRBV10-2 with TRBJ2-7; 8 positions match TRBD2. CDR1 and CDR2 from the germline V gene are WSHSY and SAAADI. CDR3 size: 15 residues.

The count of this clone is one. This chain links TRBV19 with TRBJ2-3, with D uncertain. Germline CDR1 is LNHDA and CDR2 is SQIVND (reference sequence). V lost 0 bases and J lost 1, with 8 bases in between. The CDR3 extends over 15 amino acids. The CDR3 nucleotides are TGTGCCAGTAGTATAGATCGCGAGGGCACAGATACGCAGTATTTT. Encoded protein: CASSIDREGTDTQYF.

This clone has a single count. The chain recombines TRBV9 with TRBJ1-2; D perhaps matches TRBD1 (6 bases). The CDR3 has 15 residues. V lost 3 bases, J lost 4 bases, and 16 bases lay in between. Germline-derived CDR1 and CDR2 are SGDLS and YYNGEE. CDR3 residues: CASSAETGSGYGYTF. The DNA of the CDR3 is TGTGCCAGCAGCGCCGAAACAGGGTCTGGCTATGGCTACACCTTC.

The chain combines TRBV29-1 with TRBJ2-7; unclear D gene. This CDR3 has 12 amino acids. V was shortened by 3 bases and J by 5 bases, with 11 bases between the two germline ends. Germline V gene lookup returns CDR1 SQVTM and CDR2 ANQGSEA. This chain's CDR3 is CSVDGQYNEQYF. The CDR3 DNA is TGCAGCGTTGACGGCCAGTATAACGAGCAGTACTTC.

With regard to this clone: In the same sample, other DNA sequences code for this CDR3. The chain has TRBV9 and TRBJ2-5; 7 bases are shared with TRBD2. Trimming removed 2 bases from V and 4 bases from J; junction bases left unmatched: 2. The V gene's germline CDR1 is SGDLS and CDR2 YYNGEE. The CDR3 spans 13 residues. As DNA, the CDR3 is TGTGCCAGCAGCGTCTGGGGGGGAGAGACCCAGTACTTC. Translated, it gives CASSVWGGETQYF.

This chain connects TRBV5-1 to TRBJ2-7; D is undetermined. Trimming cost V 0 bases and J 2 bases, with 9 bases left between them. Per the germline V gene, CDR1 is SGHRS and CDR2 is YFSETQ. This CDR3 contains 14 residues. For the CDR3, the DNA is TGCGCCAGCAGCTTGGACGTGGTCACCTACGAGCAGTACTTC. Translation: CASSLDVVTYEQYF.

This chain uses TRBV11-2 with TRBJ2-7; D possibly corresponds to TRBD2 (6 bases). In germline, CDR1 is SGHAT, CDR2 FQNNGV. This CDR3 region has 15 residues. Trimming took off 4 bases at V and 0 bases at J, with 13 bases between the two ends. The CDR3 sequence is CASSWAVGSSYEQYF. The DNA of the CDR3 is TGTGCCAGCAGCTGGGCTGTCGGGAGCTCCTACGAGCAGTACTTC.

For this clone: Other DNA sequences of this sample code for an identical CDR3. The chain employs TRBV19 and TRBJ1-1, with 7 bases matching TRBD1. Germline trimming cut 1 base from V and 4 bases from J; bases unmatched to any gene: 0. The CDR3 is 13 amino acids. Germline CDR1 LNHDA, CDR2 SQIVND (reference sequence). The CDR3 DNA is TGTGCCAGTAGTATAGGACAGGGCACTGAAGCTTTCTTT. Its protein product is CASSIGQGTEAFF. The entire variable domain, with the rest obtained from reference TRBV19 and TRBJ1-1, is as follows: DGGITQSPKYLFRKEGQNVTLSCEQNLNHDAMYWYRQDPGQGLRLIYYSQIVNDFQKGDIAEGYSVSREKKESFPLTVTSAQKNPTAFYLCASSIGQGTEAFFGQGTRLTVV.

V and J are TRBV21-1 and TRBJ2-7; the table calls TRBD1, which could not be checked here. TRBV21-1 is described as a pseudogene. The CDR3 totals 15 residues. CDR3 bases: TGTGCCAGCAGCTATAACAGGGGACTCCGCTACGAGCAGTACTTC. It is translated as CASSYNRGLRYEQYF.

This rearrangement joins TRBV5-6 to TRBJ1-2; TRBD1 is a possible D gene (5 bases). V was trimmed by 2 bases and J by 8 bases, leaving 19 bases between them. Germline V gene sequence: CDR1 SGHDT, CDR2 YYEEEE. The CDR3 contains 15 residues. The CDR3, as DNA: TGTGCCAGCAGCTTCTTTTTTGGGACGGCTGGCGGCTACACCTTC. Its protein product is CASSFFFGTAGGYTF. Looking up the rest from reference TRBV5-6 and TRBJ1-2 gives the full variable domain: DAGVTQSPTHLIKTRGQQVTLRCSPKSGHDTVSWYQQALGQGPQFIFQYYEEEERQRGNFPDRFSGHQFPNYSSELNVNALLLGDSALYLCASSFFFGTAGGYTFGSGTRLTVV.

The CDR3 nucleotides read TGTGCCAGCAGCCAAGAAGCCGGGACAGGCGGCTATGGCTACACCTTC. It translates to CASSQEAGTGGYGYTF. This rearrangement joins TRBV14 to TRBJ1-2, with TRBD1 identical over 8 bases. V trimming: 0 bases; J trimming: 4 bases; junction bases outside the gene matches: 7. CDR1 SGHDN and CDR2 FVKESK come from the germline V gene. This CDR3 comprises 16 residues.

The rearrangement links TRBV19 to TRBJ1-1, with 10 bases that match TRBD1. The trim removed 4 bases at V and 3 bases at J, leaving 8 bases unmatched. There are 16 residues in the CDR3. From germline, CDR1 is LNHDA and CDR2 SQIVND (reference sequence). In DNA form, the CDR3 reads TGTGCCAGTAGTACAAAGCCGGGACAGGGGTACACTGAAGCTTTCTTT. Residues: CASSTKPGQGYTEAFF.

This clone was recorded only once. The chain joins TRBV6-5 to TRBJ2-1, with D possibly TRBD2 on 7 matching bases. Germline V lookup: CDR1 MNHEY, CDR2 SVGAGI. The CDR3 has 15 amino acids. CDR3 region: CATMGGGGTYNEQFF. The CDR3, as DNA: TGTGCGACAATGGGGGGAGGGGGAACCTACAATGAGCAGTTCTTC.

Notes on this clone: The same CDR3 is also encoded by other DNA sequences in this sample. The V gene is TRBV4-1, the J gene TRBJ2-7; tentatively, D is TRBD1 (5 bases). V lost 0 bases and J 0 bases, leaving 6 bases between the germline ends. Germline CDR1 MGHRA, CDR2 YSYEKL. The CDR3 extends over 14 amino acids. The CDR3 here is CASSQEDSSYEQYF. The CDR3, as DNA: TGCGCCAGCAGCCAAGAAGACAGCTCCTACGAGCAGTACTTC.

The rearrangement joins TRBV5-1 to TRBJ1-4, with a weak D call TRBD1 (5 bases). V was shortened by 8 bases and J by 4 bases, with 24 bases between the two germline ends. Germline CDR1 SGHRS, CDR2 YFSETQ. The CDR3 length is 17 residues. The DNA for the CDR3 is TGCGCCAGTCGGGAGGGGAGGGTGCATGGGTATAATGAAAAACTGTTTTTT. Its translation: CASREGRVHGYNEKLFF.

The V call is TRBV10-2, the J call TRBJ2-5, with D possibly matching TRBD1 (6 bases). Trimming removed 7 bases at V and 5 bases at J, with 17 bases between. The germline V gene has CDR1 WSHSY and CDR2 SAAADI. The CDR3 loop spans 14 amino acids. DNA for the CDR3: TGCGCCAGCAAGTCACAGGGAACGCGGGAGACCCAGTACTTC. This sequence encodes CASKSQGTRETQYF.

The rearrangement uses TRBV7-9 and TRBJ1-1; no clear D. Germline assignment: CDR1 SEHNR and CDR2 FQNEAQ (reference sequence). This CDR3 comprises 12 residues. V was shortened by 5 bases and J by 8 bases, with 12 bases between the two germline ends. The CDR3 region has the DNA TGTGCCAGCAGCGATGGACTGTTGGAAGCTTTCTTT. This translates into CASSDGLLEAFF. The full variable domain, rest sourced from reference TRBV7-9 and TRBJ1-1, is DTGVSQNPRHKITKRGQNVTFRCDPISEHNRLYWYRQTLGQGPEFLTYFQNEAQLEKSRLLSDRFSAERPKGSFSTLEIQRTEQGDSAMYLCASSDGLLEAFFGQGTRLTVV.

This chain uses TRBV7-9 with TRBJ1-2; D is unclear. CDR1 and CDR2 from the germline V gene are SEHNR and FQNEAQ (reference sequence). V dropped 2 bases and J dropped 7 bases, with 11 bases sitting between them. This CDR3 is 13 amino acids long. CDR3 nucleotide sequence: TGTGCCAGCAGCTTACCCCTGAGGAGTGGCTACACCTTC. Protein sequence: CASSLPLRSGYTF.

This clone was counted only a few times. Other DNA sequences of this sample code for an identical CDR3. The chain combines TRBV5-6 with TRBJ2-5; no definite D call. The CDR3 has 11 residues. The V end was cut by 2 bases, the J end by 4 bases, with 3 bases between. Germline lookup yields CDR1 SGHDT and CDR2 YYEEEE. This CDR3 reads CASSLLETQYF. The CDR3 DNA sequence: TGTGCCAGCAGCTTACTAGAGACCCAGTACTTC.

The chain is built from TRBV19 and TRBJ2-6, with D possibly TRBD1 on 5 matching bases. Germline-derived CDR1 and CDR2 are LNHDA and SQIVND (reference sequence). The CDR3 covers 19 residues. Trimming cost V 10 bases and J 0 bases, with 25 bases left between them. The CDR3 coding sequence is TGTGCCACCCTTCCTGGGCCGACAGAGGTGCCCTCTGGGGCCAACGTCCTGACTTTC. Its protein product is CATLPGPTEVPSGANVLTF.

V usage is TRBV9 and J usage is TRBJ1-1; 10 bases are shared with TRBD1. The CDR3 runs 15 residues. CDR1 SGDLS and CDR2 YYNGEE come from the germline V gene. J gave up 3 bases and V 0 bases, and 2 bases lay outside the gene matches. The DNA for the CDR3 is TGTGCCAGCAGCGTAGATGGGACAGGGGACACTGAAGCTTTCTTT. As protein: CASSVDGTGDTEAFF.

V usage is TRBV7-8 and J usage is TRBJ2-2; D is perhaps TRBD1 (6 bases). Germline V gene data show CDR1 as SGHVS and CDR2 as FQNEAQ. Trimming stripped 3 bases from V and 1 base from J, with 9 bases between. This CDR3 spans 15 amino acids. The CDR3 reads CASSFRGQNTGELFF. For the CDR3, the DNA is TGTGCCAGCAGCTTTAGGGGACAGAACACCGGGGAGCTGTTTTTT. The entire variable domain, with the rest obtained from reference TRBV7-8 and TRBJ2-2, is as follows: GAGVSQSPRYKVAKRGQDVALRCDPISGHVSLFWYQQALGQGPEFLTYFQNEAQLDKSGLPSDRFFAERPEGSVSTLKIQRTQQEDSAVYLCASSFRGQNTGELFFGEGSRLTVL.

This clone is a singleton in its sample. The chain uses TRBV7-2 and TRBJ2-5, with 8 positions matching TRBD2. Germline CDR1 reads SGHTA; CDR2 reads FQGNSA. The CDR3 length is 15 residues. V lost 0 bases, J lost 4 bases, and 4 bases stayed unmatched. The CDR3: CASSLASLAGETQYF. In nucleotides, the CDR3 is TGTGCCAGCAGCTTAGCATCTCTAGCGGGAGAGACCCAGTACTTC.

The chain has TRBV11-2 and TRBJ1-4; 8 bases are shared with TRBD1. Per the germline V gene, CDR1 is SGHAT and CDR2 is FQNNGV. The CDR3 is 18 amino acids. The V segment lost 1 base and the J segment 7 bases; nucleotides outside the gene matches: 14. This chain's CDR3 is CASSLGRGTGLTSEKLFF. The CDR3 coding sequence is TGTGCCAGCAGCTTAGGAAGGGGGACAGGTCTTACCAGTGAAAAACTGTTTTTT.

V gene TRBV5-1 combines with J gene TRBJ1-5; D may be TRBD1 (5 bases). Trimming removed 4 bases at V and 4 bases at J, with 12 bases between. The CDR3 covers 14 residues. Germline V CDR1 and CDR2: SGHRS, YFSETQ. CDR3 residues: CASSPGPANQPQHF. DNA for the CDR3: TGCGCCAGCAGCCCGGGACCCGCGAATCAGCCCCAGCATTTT.

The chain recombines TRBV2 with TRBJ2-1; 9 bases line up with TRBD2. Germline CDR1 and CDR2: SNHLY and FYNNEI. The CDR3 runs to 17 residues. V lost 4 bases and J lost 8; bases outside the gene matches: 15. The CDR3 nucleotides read TGTGCCAGCAGTGGATCCAGAGGCGGGGGGGCCGGCGATGAGCAGTTCTTC. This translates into CASSGSRGGGAGDEQFF.